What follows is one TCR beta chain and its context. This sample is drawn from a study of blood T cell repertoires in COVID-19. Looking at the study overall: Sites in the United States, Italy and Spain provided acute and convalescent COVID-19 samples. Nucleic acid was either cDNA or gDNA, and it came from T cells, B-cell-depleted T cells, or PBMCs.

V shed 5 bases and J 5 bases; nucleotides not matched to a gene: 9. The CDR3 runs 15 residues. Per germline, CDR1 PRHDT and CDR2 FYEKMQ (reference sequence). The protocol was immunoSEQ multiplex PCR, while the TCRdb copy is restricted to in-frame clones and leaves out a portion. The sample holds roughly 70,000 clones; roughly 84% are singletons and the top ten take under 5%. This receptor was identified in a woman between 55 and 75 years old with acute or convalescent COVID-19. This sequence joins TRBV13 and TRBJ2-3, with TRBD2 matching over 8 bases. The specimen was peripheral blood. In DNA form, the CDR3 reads TGTGCCAGCAGCACCGGGGGGGCCGAGGGAGATACGCAGTATTTT. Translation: CASSTGGAEGDTQYF.